This T cell receptor (beta chain) was documented in a study of T cell repertoires in cytomegalovirus infection. TCRdb re-analysed the reads in MiXCR, keeping a single row per CDR3 protein. The profile shows a few hundred thousand distinct CDR3 sequences, about 39% of them singletons. A note on this clonotype: What it recognizes is unknown.

The input for sequencing was cultured PBMCs, taken from culture after CMV antigen stimulation. This TCR derives from a human donor in good health (CMV status not recorded). Some clones in this sample may be carry-over from other donors' samples.

CDR3 nucleotide sequence: TGTGCCACCAGCAGAGAGGCTGATACGCAGTATTTT. Its translation is CATSREADTQYF. The rearrangement uses TRBV15 and TRBJ2-3; D not certain. Trimming removed 0 bases at V and 6 bases at J, with 4 bases between. CDR3 length equals 12 residues. Germline assignment: CDR1 LNHNV and CDR2 YYDKDF (reference sequence).